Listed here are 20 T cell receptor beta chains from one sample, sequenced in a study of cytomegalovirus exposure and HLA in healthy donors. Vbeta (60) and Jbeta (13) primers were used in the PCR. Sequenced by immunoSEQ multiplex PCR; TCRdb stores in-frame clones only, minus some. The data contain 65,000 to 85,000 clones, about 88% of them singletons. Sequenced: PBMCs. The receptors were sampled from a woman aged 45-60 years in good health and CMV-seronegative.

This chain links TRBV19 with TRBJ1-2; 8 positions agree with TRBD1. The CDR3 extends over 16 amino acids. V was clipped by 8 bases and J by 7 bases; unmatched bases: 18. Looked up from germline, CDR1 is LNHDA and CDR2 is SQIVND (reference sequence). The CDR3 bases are TGTGCCAGTGAAGAGGACAGGGCCAAACGGTCGGGTGGCTACACCTTC. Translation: CASEEDRAKRSGGYTF.

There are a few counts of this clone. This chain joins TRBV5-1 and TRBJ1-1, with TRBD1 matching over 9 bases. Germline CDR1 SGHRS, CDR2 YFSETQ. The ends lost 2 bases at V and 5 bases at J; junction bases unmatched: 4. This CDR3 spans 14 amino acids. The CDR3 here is CASSLNRGRTEAFF. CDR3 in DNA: TGCGCCAGCAGCTTAAACAGGGGGCGGACTGAAGCTTTCTTT.

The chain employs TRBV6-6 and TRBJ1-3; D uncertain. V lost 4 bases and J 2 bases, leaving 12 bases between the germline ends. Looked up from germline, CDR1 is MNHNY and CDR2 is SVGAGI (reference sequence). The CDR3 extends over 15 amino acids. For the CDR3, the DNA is TGTGCCAGCAGTTCGGGGAGACTGCCTGGAAACACCATATATTTT. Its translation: CASSSGRLPGNTIYF.

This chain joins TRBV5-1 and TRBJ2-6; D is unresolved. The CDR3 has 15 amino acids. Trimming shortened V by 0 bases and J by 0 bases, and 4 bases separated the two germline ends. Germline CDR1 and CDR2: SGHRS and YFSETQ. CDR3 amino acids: CASSLASSGANVLTF. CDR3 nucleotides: TGCGCCAGCAGCTTGGCGAGCTCTGGGGCCAACGTCCTGACTTTC.

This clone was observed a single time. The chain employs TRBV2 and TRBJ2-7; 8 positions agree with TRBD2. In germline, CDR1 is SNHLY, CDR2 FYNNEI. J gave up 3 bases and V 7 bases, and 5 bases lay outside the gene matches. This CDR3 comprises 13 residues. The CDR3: CASIVLAGYEQYF. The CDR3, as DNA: TGTGCCAGCATAGTCCTAGCGGGCTACGAGCAGTACTTC.

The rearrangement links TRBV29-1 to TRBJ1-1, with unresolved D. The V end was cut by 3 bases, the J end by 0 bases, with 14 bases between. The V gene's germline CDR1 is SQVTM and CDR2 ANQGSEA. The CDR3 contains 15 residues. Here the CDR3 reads CSVDRYRRMNTEAFF. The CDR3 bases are TGCAGCGTTGACCGATATAGGAGGATGAACACTGAAGCTTTCTTT.

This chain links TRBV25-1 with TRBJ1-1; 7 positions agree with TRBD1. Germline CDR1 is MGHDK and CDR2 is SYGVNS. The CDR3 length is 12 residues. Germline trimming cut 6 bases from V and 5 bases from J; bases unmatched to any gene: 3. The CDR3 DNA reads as TGTGCCAGCAGCACGACAGGGACTGAAGCTTTCTTT. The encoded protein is CASSTTGTEAFF.

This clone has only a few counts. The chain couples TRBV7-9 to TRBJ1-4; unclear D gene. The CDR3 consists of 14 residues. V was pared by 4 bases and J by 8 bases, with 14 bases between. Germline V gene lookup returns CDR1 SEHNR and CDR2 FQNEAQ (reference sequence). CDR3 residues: CASSSGHGLEKLFF. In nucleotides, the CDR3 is TGTGCCAGCAGCTCGGGCCACGGACTAGAAAAACTGTTTTTT.

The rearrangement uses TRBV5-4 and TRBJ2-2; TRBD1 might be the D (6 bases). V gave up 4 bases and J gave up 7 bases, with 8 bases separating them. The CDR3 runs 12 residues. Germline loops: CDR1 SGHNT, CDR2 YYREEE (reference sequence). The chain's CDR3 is CASSPQGGELFF. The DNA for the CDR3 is TGTGCCAGCAGCCCACAGGGCGGGGAGCTGTTTTTT.

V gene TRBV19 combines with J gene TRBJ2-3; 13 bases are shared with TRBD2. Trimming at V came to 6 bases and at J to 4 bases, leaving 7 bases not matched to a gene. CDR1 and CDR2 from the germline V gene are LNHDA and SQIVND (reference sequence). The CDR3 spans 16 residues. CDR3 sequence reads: CASSPGLAGDSDTQYF. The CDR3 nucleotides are TGTGCCAGTAGCCCTGGACTAGCGGGAGACTCAGATACGCAGTATTTT.

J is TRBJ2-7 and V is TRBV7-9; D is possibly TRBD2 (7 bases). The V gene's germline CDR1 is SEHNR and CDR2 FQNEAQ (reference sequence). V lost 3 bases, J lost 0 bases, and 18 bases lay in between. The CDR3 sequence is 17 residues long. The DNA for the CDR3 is TGTGCCAGCAGCTTTGGGACAACTAGCGTTAGCTCCTACGAGCAGTACTTC. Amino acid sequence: CASSFGTTSVSSYEQYF.

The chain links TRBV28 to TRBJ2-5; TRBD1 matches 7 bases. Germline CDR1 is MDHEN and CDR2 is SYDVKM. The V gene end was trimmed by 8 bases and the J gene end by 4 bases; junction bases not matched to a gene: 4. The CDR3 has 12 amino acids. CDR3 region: CASRQGRETQYF. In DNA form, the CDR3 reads TGTGCCAGCCGACAGGGACGAGAGACCCAGTACTTC.

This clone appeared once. This chain's CDR3 is CASSLGQGSEKLFF. The CDR3 nucleotides are TGTGCCAGCAGTCTAGGACAGGGTTCTGAAAAACTGTTTTTT. The V gene is TRBV27, the J gene TRBJ1-4, with 8 bases that match TRBD1. The CDR3 loop spans 14 amino acids. J gave up 7 bases and V 5 bases, and 6 bases lay outside the gene matches. Germline V gene lookup returns CDR1 MNHEY and CDR2 SMNVEV (reference sequence).

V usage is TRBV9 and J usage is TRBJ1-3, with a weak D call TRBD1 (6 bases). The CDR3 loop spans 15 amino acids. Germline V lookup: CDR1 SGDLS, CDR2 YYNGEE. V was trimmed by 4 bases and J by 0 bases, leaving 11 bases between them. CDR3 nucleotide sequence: TGTGCCAGCAGCCAACAGGGTAACTCTGGAAACACCATATATTTT. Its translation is CASSQQGNSGNTIYF.

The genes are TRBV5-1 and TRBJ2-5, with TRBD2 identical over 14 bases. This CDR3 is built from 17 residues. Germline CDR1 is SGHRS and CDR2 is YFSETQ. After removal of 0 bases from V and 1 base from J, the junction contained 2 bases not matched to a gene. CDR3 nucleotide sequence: TGCGCCAGCAGCTTGGGGACTAGCGGGAGGACCCAAGAGACCCAGTACTTC. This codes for CASSLGTSGRTQETQYF.

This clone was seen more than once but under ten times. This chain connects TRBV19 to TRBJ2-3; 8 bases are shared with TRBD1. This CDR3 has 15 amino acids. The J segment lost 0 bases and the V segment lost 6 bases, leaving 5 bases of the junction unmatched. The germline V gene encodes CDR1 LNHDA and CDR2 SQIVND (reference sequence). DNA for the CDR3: TGTGCCAGTAGCGACAGGGGCGCTAGCACAGATACGCAGTATTTT. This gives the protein CASSDRGASTDTQYF. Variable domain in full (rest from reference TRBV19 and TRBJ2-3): DGGITQSPKYLFRKEGQNVTLSCEQNLNHDAMYWYRQDPGQGLRLIYYSQIVNDFQKGDIAEGYSVSREKKESFPLTVTSAQKNPTAFYLCASSDRGASTDTQYFGPGTRLTVL.

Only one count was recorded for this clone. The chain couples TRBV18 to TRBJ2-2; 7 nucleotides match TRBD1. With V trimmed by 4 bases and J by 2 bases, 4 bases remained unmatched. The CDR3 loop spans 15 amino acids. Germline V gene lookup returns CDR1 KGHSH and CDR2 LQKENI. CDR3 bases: TGTGCCAGCTCACGGACAGGTTCTAACACCGGGGAGCTGTTTTTT. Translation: CASSRTGSNTGELFF.

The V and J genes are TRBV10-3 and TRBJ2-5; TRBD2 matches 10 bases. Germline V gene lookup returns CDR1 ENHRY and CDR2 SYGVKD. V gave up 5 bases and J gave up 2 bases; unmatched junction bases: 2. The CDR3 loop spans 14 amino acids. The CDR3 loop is CAISKLAGQETQYF. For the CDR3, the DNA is TGTGCCATCAGTAAACTAGCGGGACAAGAGACCCAGTACTTC.

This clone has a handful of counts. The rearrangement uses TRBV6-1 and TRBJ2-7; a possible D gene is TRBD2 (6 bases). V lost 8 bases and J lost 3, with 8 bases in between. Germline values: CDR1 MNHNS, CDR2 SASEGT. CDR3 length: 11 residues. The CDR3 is CASRGDYEQYV. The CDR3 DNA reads TGTGCCAGCCGCGGGGACTACGAGCAGTACGTC.

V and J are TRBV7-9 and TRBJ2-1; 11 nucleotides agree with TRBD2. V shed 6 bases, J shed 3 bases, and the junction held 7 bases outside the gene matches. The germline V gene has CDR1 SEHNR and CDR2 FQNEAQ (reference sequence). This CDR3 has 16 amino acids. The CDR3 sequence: CASSTSGTSGYNEQFF. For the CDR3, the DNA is TGTGCCAGCAGTACTTCCGGGACTAGCGGCTACAATGAGCAGTTCTTC.